The entry below gives a single T cell receptor beta chain sequence along with its context. Its antigen is still unknown. This sample stems from a study of shared clonotypes between healthy human individuals. Study in general: Donors had three CD4 naive, three CD4 memory, two CD8 naive and one CD8 memory plate apiece. Overall study results and limits: The authors expected sequencing depth to affect clonotype sharing among donors.

CDR3 length equals 16 residues. Germline trimming cut 2 bases from V and 7 bases from J; bases unmatched to any gene: 9. Germline lookup yields CDR1 MRHNA and CDR2 SNTAGT. Naive-designated CD8 cells lacked CD45RO, were positively enriched for CCR7, and omitted terminally differentiated effector memory CD45RA+ cells. Each sorted subset replicate got 200 ng genomic DNA, tens of thousands of genomes. The assay was immunoSEQ multiplex PCR, and TCRdb's table has in-frame clones only and misses some. This sample carries 800,000 to 950,000 clones, just over 95% of them seen once, and the ten largest clones take less than 0.3%.

The sequenced sample consisted of naive CD8+ T cells sorted from blood. This TCR derives from a man aged 25 to 40 in good health. J is TRBJ2-2 and V is TRBV6-4, with 8 bases fitting TRBD2. The CDR3 spells CASSDIAGPLGGELFF. The CDR3 coding sequence is TGTGCCAGCAGTGACATAGCGGGACCGCTTGGCGGGGAGCTGTTTTTT.